These 15 T cell receptor beta chains were sequenced from one sample in a study of control samples from healthy donors and cancer patients. The assay was immunoSEQ multiplex PCR, and TCRdb's table has in-frame clones only and misses some. The table includes about 84,000 clones, 90% to 95% detected once. The sample taken for sequencing was blood. All receptors derive from a man under 40 in good health.

CDR3 loop: CASSSQGARINEKLFF. Here the CDR3 DNA reads TGTGCCAGCAGCTCGCAGGGGGCGCGTATTAATGAAAAACTGTTTTTT. The chain couples TRBV7-2 to TRBJ1-4; 8 bases map to TRBD1. The germline CDR1 and CDR2 sequences are SGHTA and FQGNSA. This CDR3 is built from 16 residues. The V gene end was trimmed by 4 bases and the J gene end by 4 bases; junction bases not matched to a gene: 8.

This chain connects TRBV5-1 to TRBJ1-2, with D possibly TRBD1 on 6 matching bases. CDR3 length: 15 residues. V lost 5 bases, J lost 0 bases, and 14 bases lay in between. CDR1 and CDR2 from the germline V gene are SGHRS and YFSETQ. CDR3: CASSPQGPTNYGYTF. The CDR3 DNA is TGCGCCAGCAGTCCCCAGGGGCCCACTAACTATGGCTACACCTTC.

V is TRBV9 and J is TRBJ1-4; 9 bases line up with TRBD1. Germline CDR1 reads SGDLS; CDR2 reads YYNGEE. The CDR3 sequence is 15 residues long. Unmatched junction bases numbered 4, after V lost 2 bases and J lost 5 bases. For the CDR3, the DNA is TGTGCCAGCAGCGTCGGACAGGGGTTAAATGAAAAACTGTTTTTT. It codes for CASSVGQGLNEKLFF.

Regarding this clone: This CDR3 is also generated by other DNA sequences in the sample. In DNA form, the CDR3 reads TGTGCCAGCTCACCAGGTGGGCGGGGTCGGACTGAAGCTTTCTTT. Encoded protein: CASSPGGRGRTEAFF. The genes are TRBV18 and TRBJ1-1; D ambiguous. Germline V gene lookup returns CDR1 KGHSH and CDR2 LQKENI. Trimming removed 2 bases from V and 5 bases from J, with 15 bases in between. The CDR3 is 15 amino acids. The full variable domain, its missing parts supplied by reference TRBV18 and TRBJ1-1, is NAGVMQNPRHLVRRRGQEARLRCSPMKGHSHVYWYRQLPEEGLKFMVYLQKENIIDESGMPKERFSAEFPKEGPSILRIQQVVRGDSAAYFCASSPGGRGRTEAFFGQGTRLTVV.

The CDR3 nucleotides read TGTGCCAGCAGTTTACCCTCCTCGGTCGATGAGCAGTTCTTC. Translating gives CASSLPSSVDEQFF. This chain joins TRBV27 and TRBJ2-1; D gene unclear. Per the germline V gene, CDR1 is MNHEY and CDR2 is SMNVEV (reference sequence). The CDR3 has 14 residues. V lost 2 bases and J 8 bases, leaving 13 bases between the germline ends.

The CDR3 DNA is TGTGCCACCAGCAGAGGGGGTGGGCGGAAGGATGGCTACACCTTC. Protein: CATSRGGGRKDGYTF. V gene TRBV15 combines with J gene TRBJ1-2; unclear D gene. Germline values: CDR1 LNHNV, CDR2 YYDKDF (reference sequence). The CDR3 runs to 15 residues. The germline V and J ends were trimmed by 1 base and 6 bases, with 15 bases remaining between them.

The V call is TRBV24-1, the J call TRBJ1-5; 8 bases fit TRBD1. Unmatched junction bases numbered 8, after V lost 10 bases and J lost 4 bases. This CDR3 comprises 14 residues. Looked up from germline, CDR1 is KGHDR and CDR2 is SFDVKD. As DNA, the CDR3 is TGTGCCACTTCCGGACAGGGTGGAAATCAGCCCCAGCATTTT. The encoded protein is CATSGQGGNQPQHF.

The V call is TRBV5-4, the J call TRBJ2-5; tentatively, D is TRBD2 (6 bases). V was trimmed by 5 bases and J by 4 bases, leaving 12 bases between them. Looked up from germline, CDR1 is SGHNT and CDR2 is YYREEE (reference sequence). The CDR3 runs 13 residues. The chain's CDR3 is CASRPGVGETQYF. As DNA, the CDR3 is TGTGCCAGCAGACCGGGGGTAGGAGAGACCCAGTACTTC. Looking up the rest from reference TRBV5-4 and TRBJ2-5 gives the full variable domain: ETGVTQSPTHLIKTRGQQVTLRCSSQSGHNTVSWYQQALGQGPQFIFQYYREEENGRGNFPPRFSGLQFPNYSSELNVNALELDDSALYLCASRPGVGETQYFGPGTRLLVL.

This sequence joins TRBV2 and TRBJ2-7; D remains ambiguous. V shed 6 bases and J shed 3 bases, with 9 bases lying between them. CDR1 and CDR2 (germline): SNHLY, FYNNEI. This CDR3 contains 12 residues. This CDR3 is CASSRSGYEQYF. CDR3 sequence (DNA): TGTGCCAGCAGCCGGTCGGGCTACGAGCAGTACTTC.

The chain carries TRBV27 and TRBJ2-3, with 13 positions matching TRBD2. The germline V gene has CDR1 MNHEY and CDR2 SMNVEV (reference sequence). V lost 9 bases and J lost 5; bases outside the gene matches: 14. The CDR3 loop spans 17 amino acids. Here the CDR3 DNA reads TGTGCCAGGATTCCGGGACTAGCGGGGCCACGGGGAGATACGCAGTATTTT. Protein: CARIPGLAGPRGDTQYF.

V is TRBV21-1 and J is TRBJ1-5; TRBD1 reflects the table's D call only, with no check against the DNA. TRBV21-1 is termed a pseudogene. The length of the CDR3 is 17 residues. CDR3 amino acids: CASSKEEWTGVNQPQHF. CDR3 DNA: TGTGCCAGCAGCAAAGAGGAGTGGACAGGCGTCAATCAGCCCCAGCATTTT.

V usage is TRBV5-1 and J usage is TRBJ2-2; TRBD1 might be the D (6 bases). Germline V lookup: CDR1 SGHRS, CDR2 YFSETQ. V was clipped by 0 bases and J by 2 bases, with 11 bases between them. The CDR3 is 16 amino acids. CDR3 protein: CASSLGRGYNTGELFF. CDR3 bases: TGCGCCAGCAGCTTGGGCAGGGGTTATAACACCGGGGAGCTGTTTTTT.

The gene calls are TRBV28 and TRBJ2-3; the D is unclear. V was cut by 6 bases and J by 0 bases, with 10 bases left in between. The germline V gene has CDR1 MDHEN and CDR2 SYDVKM. CDR3 size: 14 residues. In nucleotides, the CDR3 is TGTGCCAGCAGCCCGACATCTAGCACAGATACGCAGTATTTT. Its protein product is CASSPTSSTDTQYF. Based on the CDR3 plus reference TRBV28 and TRBJ2-3, the full variable domain is DVKVTQSSRYLVKRTGEKVFLECVQDMDHENMFWYRQDPGLGLRLIYFSYDVKMKEKGDIPEGYSVSREKKERFSLILESASTNQTSMYLCASSPTSSTDTQYFGPGTRLTVL.

The chain links TRBV6-5 to TRBJ1-5, with TRBD1 matching over 10 bases. CDR3 length: 15 residues. Germline-derived CDR1 and CDR2 are MNHEY and SVGAGI. V lost 6 bases, J lost 3 bases, and 5 bases stayed unmatched. CDR3 nucleotide sequence: TGTGCCAGCAGCCGGGACAGGGGATTCAATCAGCCCCAGCATTTT. This translates into CASSRDRGFNQPQHF.

The chain recombines TRBV10-3 with TRBJ1-4; D gene unclear. Trimming removed 6 bases at V and 0 bases at J, with 11 bases between. CDR1 is ENHRY, CDR2 SYGVKD, per germline. The CDR3 covers 15 residues. The CDR3 region is CAIRPDTSTNEKLFF. For the CDR3, the DNA is TGTGCCATCAGACCCGACACTTCAACTAATGAAAAACTGTTTTTT.